One and the same sample provided the 12 T cell receptor beta chains below, sequenced in a study of shared clonotypes between healthy human individuals. Positive CCR7 selection of CD45RO-negative cells yielded the naive CD8 cells, and terminally differentiated effector memory CD45RA+ cells were excluded. TCRdb keeps only in-frame clones here, not all; method: immunoSEQ multiplex PCR. The repertoire holds about 680,000 clones, 92% seen once, with 24% in the top ten. Sequenced material: naive CD8+ T cells sorted from blood. Receptor source: a man in his thirties or forties in good health.

For this clone: The sample contains more than one DNA sequence encoding this CDR3. The V gene is TRBV5-1, the J gene TRBJ2-3; D is uncertain. Between the trimmed V and J ends, which lost 4 bases and 4 bases, there was a span of 7 bases. The germline CDR1 and CDR2 sequences are SGHRS and YFSETQ. CDR3 length equals 12 residues. This CDR3 reads CASSPTADTQYF. The CDR3 DNA reads TGCGCCAGCAGCCCTACCGCAGATACGCAGTATTTT.

J is TRBJ2-7 and V is TRBV29-1; 8 positions match TRBD1. The CDR3 is 13 amino acids. After removal of 7 bases from V and 2 bases from J, the junction contained 7 bases not matched to a gene. CDR1 SQVTM and CDR2 ANQGSEA come from the germline V gene. The CDR3 sequence is CSATTGDAYEQYF. In nucleotides, the CDR3 is TGCAGCGCCACGACAGGGGACGCCTACGAGCAGTACTTC.

This clone was seen a single time. This rearrangement joins TRBV5-1 to TRBJ1-1; D is ambiguous. Germline-derived CDR1 and CDR2 are SGHRS and YFSETQ. Trimming pared 2 bases from V and 0 bases from J, leaving 14 bases between. The length of the CDR3 is 16 residues. As DNA, the CDR3 is TGCGCCAGCAGCTTCCATGCAGTCCGGCTGAACACTGAAGCTTTCTTT. Its protein product is CASSFHAVRLNTEAFF.

The V and J genes are TRBV7-9 and TRBJ2-5, with 7 bases lining up with TRBD2. The CDR3 runs 15 residues. V shed 2 bases, J shed 2 bases, and the junction held 5 bases outside the gene matches. Looked up from germline, CDR1 is SEHNR and CDR2 is FQNEAQ (reference sequence). CDR3 loop: CASSLQRDVQETQYF. In DNA, the CDR3 is TGTGCCAGCAGCTTACAGCGGGATGTGCAAGAGACCCAGTACTTC.

The J gene is TRBJ2-7, the V gene TRBV21-1. TRBV21-1 is listed as a pseudogene. This CDR3 spans 15 amino acids. The CDR3 spells CASSKAGRQPYEQYF. In DNA, the CDR3 is TGTGCCAGCAGCAAAGCGGGAAGGCAGCCCTACGAGCAGTACTTC.

In nucleotides, the CDR3 is TGTGCCAGCAGCTTAGCGACAGAAAGCACAGATACGCAGTATTTT. It yields the protein CASSLATESTDTQYF. This chain links TRBV7-9 with TRBJ2-3; D possibly corresponds to TRBD1 (5 bases). CDR1 SEHNR and CDR2 FQNEAQ come from the germline V gene (reference sequence). V was cut by 0 bases and J by 0 bases, with 7 bases left in between. The CDR3 loop spans 15 amino acids.

The chain links TRBV9 to TRBJ2-5, with D perhaps TRBD1 or TRBD2 (6 bases each). CDR3 length: 16 amino acids. Germline V gives CDR1 SGDLS, CDR2 YYNGEE. The V gene lost 0 bases and the J gene lost 1 base, with 13 bases spanning the gap. CDR3 in amino acids: CASSVVGGGPQETQYF. The CDR3 region has the DNA TGTGCCAGCAGCGTAGTGGGGGGCGGCCCCCAAGAGACCCAGTACTTC.

In its sample, this clone was seen once. The chain joins TRBV1 to TRBJ2-7; TRBD2, as called in the table, went unchecked against the DNA. TRBV1 is termed a pseudogene. The CDR3 covers 19 residues. The CDR3, as DNA: TGCACCAGCAGCCGATACAGGGGCGGAAGCGGGGGAGTCTACTACGAGCAGTACTTC. This encodes CTSSRYRGGSGGVYYEQYF.

This chain uses TRBV29-1 with TRBJ2-1; D remains ambiguous. Germline V gene data show CDR1 as SQVTM and CDR2 as ANQGSEA. V dropped 7 bases and J dropped 6 bases, with 16 bases sitting between them. The CDR3 has 13 amino acids. CDR3 region: CSDAVADRNEQFF. As DNA, the CDR3 is TGCAGCGACGCCGTCGCCGATCGCAATGAGCAGTTCTTC.

The gene calls are TRBV30 and TRBJ1-2; D gene uncertain. Deletions cut 5 bases from V and 0 bases from J, with 7 bases between. The CDR3 extends over 12 amino acids. Per the germline V gene, CDR1 is GTSNPN and CDR2 is SVGIG (reference sequence). Here the CDR3 reads CAWGEANYGYTF. CDR3 in DNA: TGTGCCTGGGGGGAGGCTAACTATGGCTACACCTTC.

This clone was detected a few times. The chain employs TRBV4-1 and TRBJ2-3; 9 bases agree with TRBD1. Trimming removed 1 base from V and 3 bases from J; junction bases left unmatched: 5. This CDR3 is 16 amino acids long. Germline V gene lookup returns CDR1 MGHRA and CDR2 YSYEKL. CDR3 sequence: CASSQARGTGTDTQYF. CDR3 coding DNA: TGCGCCAGCAGCCAAGCTCGGGGGACAGGGACAGATACGCAGTATTTT.

The CDR3 region is CASSYRNSGSSLYNEQFF. CDR3 sequence (DNA): TGTGCCAGCAGTTACCGGAATAGCGGGAGTTCGTTATACAATGAGCAGTTCTTC. The chain uses TRBV28 and TRBJ2-1; 9 bases match TRBD2. V lost 4 bases, J lost 4 bases, and 14 bases stayed unmatched. Germline CDR1 is MDHEN and CDR2 is SYDVKM. The length of the CDR3 is 18 residues.